Sequencing of this T cell receptor beta chain was carried out in a study of T cell responses to AZD1222 COVID-19 vaccine. Broader study findings: The study reported that nearly half of spike-specific TCRs target unmutated variant regions. The donors showed a predominance of white British ancestry and of females, with possible underestimation of clonal diversity.

Note on this clone: As yet, its antigen is unknown.

The CDR3 runs to 19 residues. Germline-derived CDR1 and CDR2 are LGHNT and FRNRAP. Trimming removed 1 base at V and 8 bases at J, with 29 bases between. Data came from immunoSEQ multiplex PCR; TCRdb stores just in-frame clones and leaves some out. The data contain about 150,000 clones, around 90% of them singletons. Here the sequenced sample was peripheral blood, taken 28 days after the second AZD1222 dose. The sequence was obtained from an adult who received the AZD1222 COVID-19 vaccine. J is TRBJ1-2 and V is TRBV12-5, with D tentatively TRBD1 (6 bases). CDR3 region: CASGLGPILLGQQPEGYTF. The CDR3 DNA follows: TGTGCTAGTGGTTTGGGCCCCATTCTTTTGGGACAACAACCTGAGGGCTACACCTTC.